The sequence of this TCR beta chain was determined in a study of vaccination and CD4 T cells after COVID-19. Germline CDR1 is LNHDA and CDR2 is SQIVND (reference sequence). The CDR3 is made up of 17 amino acids. The J segment lost 5 bases and the V segment lost 7 bases, leaving 13 bases of the junction unmatched. Cultured CD4+ T cell DNA was sequenced using the Oncomine TCR Beta short-read assay. TCRdb itself ran the PCR reads through MiXCR, one entry per CDR3 protein. The sample lists roughly 3,600 distinct CDR3 sequences, more than 13% occurring once. This clonotype turned up a few times. As yet, its antigen is unknown. The treatment denotes: roughly 10-day PBMC culture with coronavirus spike peptide pools or control peptides (ViraFEST assay).

The chain employs TRBV19 and TRBJ2-3, with 12 bases lining up with TRBD2. The sample comprised CD4+ T cells from blood, cultured in vitro. This receptor was taken from a human donor who had recovered from COVID-19. The CDR3 reads CASTRGASGGALDTQYF. The CDR3, as DNA: TGTGCCAGTACCCGAGGAGCTAGCGGGGGGGCCCTAGATACGCAGTATTTT. The variable domain in full, completed from reference TRBV19 and TRBJ2-3, reads DGGITQSPKYLFRKEGQNVTLSCEQNLNHDAMYWYRQDPGQGLRLIYYSQIVNDFQKGDIAEGYSVSREKKESFPLTVTSAQKNPTAFYLCASTRGASGGALDTQYFGPGTRLTVL.